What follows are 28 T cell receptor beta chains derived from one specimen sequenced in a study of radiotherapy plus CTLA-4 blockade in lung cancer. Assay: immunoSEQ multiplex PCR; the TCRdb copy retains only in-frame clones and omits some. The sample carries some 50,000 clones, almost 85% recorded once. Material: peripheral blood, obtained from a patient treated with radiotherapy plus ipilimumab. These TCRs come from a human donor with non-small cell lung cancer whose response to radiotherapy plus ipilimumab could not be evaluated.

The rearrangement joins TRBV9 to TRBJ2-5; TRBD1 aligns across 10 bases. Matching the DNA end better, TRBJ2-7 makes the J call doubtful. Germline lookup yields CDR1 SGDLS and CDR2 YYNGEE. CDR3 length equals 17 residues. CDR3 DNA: TGTGCCAGCAGCCCATCAGGGGGACAGGGGAGTTTGTACGAGCAGTACTTC. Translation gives CASSPSGGQGSLYEQYF.

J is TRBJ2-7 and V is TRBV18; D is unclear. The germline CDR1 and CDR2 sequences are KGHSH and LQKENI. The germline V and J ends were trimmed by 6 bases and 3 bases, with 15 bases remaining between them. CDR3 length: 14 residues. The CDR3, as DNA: TGTGCCAGCTCGACGACAAACGCAGGCTACGAGCAGTACTTC. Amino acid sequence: CASSTTNAGYEQYF.

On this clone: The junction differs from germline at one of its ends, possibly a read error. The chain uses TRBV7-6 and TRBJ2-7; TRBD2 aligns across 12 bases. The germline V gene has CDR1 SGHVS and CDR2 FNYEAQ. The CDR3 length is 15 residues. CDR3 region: CASSPQGGLAGEQCF. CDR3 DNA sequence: TGTGCCAGCAGCCCACAGGGGGGACTAGCGGGTGAGCAGTGCTTC.

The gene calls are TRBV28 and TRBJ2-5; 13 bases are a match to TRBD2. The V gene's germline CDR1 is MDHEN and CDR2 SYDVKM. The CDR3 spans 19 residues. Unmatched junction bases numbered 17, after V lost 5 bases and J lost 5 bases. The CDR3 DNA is TGTGCCAGCAGTCGTCGGACTAGCGGGAGAATCACCACTTTGGAGACCCAGTACTTC. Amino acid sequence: CASSRRTSGRITTLETQYF.

The CDR3 DNA is TGTGCCAGCAGTTCCCTAGCGGGAAGAGCAGATACGCAGTATTTT. It codes for CASSSLAGRADTQYF. J is TRBJ2-3 and V is TRBV6-5; TRBD2 matches at 9 bases. With V trimmed by 4 bases and J by 4 bases, 6 bases remained unmatched. CDR3 length: 15 amino acids. Germline CDR1 reads MNHEY; CDR2 reads SVGAGI.

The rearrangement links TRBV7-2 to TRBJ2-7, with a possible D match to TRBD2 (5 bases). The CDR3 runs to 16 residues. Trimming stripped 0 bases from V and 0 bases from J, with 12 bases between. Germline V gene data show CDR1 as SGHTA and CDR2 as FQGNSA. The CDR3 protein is CASSLALGLSSYEQYF. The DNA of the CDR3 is TGTGCCAGCAGCTTAGCCCTCGGACTGTCCTCCTACGAGCAGTACTTC.

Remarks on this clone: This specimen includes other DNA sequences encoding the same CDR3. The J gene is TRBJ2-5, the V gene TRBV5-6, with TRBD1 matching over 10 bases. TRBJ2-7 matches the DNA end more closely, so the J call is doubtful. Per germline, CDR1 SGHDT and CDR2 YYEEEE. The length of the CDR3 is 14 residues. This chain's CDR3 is CASSLWTGGYEQYF. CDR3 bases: TGTGCCAGCAGCTTATGGACAGGGGGATACGAGCAGTACTTC.

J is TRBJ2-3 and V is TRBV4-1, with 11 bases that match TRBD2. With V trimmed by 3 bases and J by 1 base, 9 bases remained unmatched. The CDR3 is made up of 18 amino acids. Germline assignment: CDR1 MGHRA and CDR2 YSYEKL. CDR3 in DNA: TGCGCCAGCAGCCACAGGACACTAGCGGGAGTAGGCACAGATACGCAGTATTTT. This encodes CASSHRTLAGVGTDTQYF.

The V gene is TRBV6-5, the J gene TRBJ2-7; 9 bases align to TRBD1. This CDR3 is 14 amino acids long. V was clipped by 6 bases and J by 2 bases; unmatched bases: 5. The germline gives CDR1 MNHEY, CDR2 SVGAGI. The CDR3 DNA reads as TGTGCCAGCAGGTCGGGGACAGGGACCTACGAGCAGTACTTC. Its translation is CASRSGTGTYEQYF.

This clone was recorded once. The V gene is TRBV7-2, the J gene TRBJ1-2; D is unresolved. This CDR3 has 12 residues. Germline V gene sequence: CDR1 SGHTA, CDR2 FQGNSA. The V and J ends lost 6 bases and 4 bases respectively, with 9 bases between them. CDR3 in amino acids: CASSPVLYGYTF. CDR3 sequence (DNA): TGTGCCAGCAGTCCCGTCCTCTATGGCTACACCTTC.

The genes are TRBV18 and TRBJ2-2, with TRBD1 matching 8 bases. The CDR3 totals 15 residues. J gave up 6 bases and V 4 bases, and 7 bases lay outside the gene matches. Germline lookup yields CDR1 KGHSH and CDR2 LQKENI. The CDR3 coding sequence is TGTGCCAGCTCACTACAGGGGGTTGCGGCCGGGGAGCTGTTTTTT. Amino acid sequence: CASSLQGVAAGELFF.

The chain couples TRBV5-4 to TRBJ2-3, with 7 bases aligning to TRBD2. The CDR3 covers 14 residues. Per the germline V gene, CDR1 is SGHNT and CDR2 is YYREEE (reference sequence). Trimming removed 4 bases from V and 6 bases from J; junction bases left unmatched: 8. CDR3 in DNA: TGTGCCAGCAGCCCATGGGAGGGATCCGATACGCAGTATTTT. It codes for CASSPWEGSDTQYF.

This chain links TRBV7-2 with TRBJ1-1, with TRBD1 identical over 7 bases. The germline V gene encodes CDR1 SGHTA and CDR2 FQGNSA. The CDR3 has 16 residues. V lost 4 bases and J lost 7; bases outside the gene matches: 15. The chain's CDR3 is CASSYLLTGQGGEAFF. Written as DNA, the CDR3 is TGTGCCAGCAGCTACCTGCTAACAGGGCAGGGGGGTGAAGCTTTCTTT. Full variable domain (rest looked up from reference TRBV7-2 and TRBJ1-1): GAGVSQSPSNKVTEKGKDVELRCDPISGHTALYWYRQSLGQGLEFLIYFQGNSAPDKSGLPSDRFSAERTGGSVSTLTIQRTQQEDSAVYLCASSYLLTGQGGEAFFGQGTRLTVV.

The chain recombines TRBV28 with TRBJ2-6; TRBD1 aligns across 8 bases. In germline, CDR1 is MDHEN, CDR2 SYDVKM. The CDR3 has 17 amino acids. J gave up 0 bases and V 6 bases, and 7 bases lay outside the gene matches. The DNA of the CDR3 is TGTGCCAGCAGGGGTAGACAGGGGAGCTCTGGGGCCAACGTCCTGACTTTC. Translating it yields CASRGRQGSSGANVLTF. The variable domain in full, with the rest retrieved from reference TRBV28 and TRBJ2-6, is DVKVTQSSRYLVKRTGEKVFLECVQDMDHENMFWYRQDPGLGLRLIYFSYDVKMKEKGDIPEGYSVSREKKERFSLILESASTNQTSMYLCASRGRQGSSGANVLTFGAGSRLTVL.

As DNA, the CDR3 is TGTGCCTGGAGTGAGAACAGGGGGATTACAGATACGCAGTATTTT. It encodes CAWSENRGITDTQYF. The chain links TRBV30 to TRBJ2-3; 8 bases match TRBD1. From germline, CDR1 is GTSNPN and CDR2 SVGIG (reference sequence). The trim removed 1 base at V and 3 bases at J, leaving 6 bases unmatched. This CDR3 region has 15 residues.

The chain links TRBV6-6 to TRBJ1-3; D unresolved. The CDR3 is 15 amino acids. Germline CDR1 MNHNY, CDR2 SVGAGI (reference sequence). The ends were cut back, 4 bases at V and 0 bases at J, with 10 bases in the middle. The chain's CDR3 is CASSSPSGSGNTIYF. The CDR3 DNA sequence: TGTGCCAGCAGTTCTCCTTCGGGCTCTGGAAACACCATATATTTT.

The CDR3 coding sequence is TGTGCCAGCAGTGTGACAGGTGGCATTTTGGATACGCAGTATTTT. Its protein is CASSVTGGILDTQYF. This rearrangement joins TRBV6-1 to TRBJ2-3; weak D call: TRBD1 (6 bases). V gave up 4 bases and J gave up 6 bases, with 17 bases separating them. CDR3 length: 15 amino acids. CDR1 is MNHNS and CDR2 is SASEGT in the germline V gene.

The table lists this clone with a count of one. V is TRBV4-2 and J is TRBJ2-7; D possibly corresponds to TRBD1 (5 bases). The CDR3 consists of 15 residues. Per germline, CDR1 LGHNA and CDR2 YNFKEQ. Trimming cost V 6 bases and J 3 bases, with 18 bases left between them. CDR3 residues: CASSHTQDPYYEQYF. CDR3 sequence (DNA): TGTGCCAGCAGTCATACACAGGACCCCTACTACGAGCAGTACTTC.

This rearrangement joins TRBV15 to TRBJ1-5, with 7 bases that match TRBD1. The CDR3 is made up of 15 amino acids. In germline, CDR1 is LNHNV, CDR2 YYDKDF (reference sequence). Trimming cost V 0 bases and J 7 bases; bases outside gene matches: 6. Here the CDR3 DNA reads TGTGCCACCAGCAGAGATTTAGGGGGCGGACAGCCCCAGCATTTT. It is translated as CATSRDLGGGQPQHF.

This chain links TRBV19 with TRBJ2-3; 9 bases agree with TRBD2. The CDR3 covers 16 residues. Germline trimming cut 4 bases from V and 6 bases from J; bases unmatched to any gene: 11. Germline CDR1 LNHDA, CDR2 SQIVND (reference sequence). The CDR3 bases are TGTGCCAGTAGTACCCGGATAGCGGGAGAATTGGATACGCAGTATTTT. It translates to CASSTRIAGELDTQYF.

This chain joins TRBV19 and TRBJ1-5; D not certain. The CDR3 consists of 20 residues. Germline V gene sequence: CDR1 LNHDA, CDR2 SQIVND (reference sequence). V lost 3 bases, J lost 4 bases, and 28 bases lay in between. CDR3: CASSMEVGGPGVFGNQPQHF. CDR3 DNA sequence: TGTGCCAGTAGTATGGAAGTGGGCGGGCCAGGAGTTTTTGGAAATCAGCCCCAGCATTTT.

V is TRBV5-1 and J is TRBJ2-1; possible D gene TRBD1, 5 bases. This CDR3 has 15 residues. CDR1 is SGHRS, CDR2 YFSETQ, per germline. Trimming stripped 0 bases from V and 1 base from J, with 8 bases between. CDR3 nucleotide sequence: TGCGCCAGCAGCTTGGTCGACAGTTCCTACAATGAGCAGTTCTTC. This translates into CASSLVDSSYNEQFF.

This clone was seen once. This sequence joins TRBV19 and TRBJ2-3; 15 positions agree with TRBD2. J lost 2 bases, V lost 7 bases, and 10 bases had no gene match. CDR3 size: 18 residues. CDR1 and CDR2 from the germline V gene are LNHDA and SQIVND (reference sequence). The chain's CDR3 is CASKAGTSGRWDTDTQYF. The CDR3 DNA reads TGTGCCAGTAAGGCCGGGACTAGCGGGAGGTGGGACACAGATACGCAGTATTTT. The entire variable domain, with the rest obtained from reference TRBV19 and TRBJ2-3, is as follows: DGGITQSPKYLFRKEGQNVTLSCEQNLNHDAMYWYRQDPGQGLRLIYYSQIVNDFQKGDIAEGYSVSREKKESFPLTVTSAQKNPTAFYLCASKAGTSGRWDTDTQYFGPGTRLTVL.

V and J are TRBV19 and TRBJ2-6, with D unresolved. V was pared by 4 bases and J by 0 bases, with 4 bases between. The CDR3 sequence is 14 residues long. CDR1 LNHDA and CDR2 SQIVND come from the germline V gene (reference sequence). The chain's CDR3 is CASSSHSGANVLTF. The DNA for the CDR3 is TGTGCCAGTAGTAGTCACTCTGGGGCCAACGTCCTGACTTTC. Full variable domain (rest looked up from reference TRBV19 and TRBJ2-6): DGGITQSPKYLFRKEGQNVTLSCEQNLNHDAMYWYRQDPGQGLRLIYYSQIVNDFQKGDIAEGYSVSREKKESFPLTVTSAQKNPTAFYLCASSSHSGANVLTFGAGSRLTVL.

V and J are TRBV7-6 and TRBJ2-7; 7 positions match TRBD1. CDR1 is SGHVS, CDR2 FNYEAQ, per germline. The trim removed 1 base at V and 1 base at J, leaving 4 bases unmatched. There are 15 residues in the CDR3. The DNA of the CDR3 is TGTGCCAGCAGCTTAGAGGCAGGGGGTTCCTACGAGCAGTACTTC. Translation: CASSLEAGGSYEQYF.

CDR3 residues: CASSVGDREREQYF. CDR3 sequence (DNA): TGTGCCAGCAGCGTTGGGGACAGGGAACGCGAGCAGTACTTC. The chain carries TRBV27 and TRBJ2-7; 9 bases map to TRBD1. CDR1 and CDR2 from the germline V gene are MNHEY and SMNVEV (reference sequence). The ends lost 6 bases at V and 6 bases at J; junction bases unmatched: 9. This CDR3 is built from 14 residues.

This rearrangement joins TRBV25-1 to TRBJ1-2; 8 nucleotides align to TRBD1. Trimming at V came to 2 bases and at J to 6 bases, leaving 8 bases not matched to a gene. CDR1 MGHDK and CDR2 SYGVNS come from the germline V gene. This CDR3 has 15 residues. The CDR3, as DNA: TGTGCCAGCAGTGAAGCGACAGGGGCCGGGAATGGCTACACCTTC. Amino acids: CASSEATGAGNGYTF.

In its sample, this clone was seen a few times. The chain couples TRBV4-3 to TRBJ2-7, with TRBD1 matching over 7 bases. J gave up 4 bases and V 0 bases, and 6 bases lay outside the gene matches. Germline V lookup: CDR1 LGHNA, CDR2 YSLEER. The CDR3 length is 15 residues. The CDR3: CASSQDSTGDYEQYF. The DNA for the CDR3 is TGCGCCAGCAGCCAAGACAGTACAGGGGATTACGAGCAGTACTTC.